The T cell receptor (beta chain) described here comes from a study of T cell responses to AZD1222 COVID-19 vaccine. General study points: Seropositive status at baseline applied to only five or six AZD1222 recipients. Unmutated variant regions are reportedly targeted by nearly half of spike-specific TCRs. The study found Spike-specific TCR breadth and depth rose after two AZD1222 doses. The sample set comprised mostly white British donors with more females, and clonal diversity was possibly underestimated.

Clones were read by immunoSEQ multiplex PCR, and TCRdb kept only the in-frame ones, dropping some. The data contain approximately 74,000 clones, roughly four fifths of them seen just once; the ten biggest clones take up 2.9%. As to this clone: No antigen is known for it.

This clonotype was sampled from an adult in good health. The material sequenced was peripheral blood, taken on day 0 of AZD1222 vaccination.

The CDR3 nucleotides read TGTGCCAGCAGTAGAGGCAGGGAGGGCGGGCAGTACTTC. Translating it yields CASSRGREGGQYF. The chain couples TRBV6-5 to TRBJ2-7, with 7 nucleotides matching TRBD2. Looked up from germline, CDR1 is MNHEY and CDR2 is SVGAGI. This CDR3 has 13 amino acids. J lost 9 bases, V lost 5 bases, and 10 bases had no gene match.